These T cell receptor beta chains were read from a single sample in a study of blood T cells in healthy people across ages. TCRdb re-called the 5' RACE reads through MiXCR, storing one row per CDR3 protein. The sample contains 1.5 million or so distinct CDR3 sequences, under 55% of which appear only once. Material for sequencing was blood. These receptors came from a woman aged 18 to 35 in good health. Both conserved end residues are part of each CDR3. The order of the fields is J gene, D gene, V gene, CDR3 protein. A D gene is named only where the DNA matches it firmly.

J: TRBJ1-2
D: NA
V: TRBV6-1
CDR3: CASSDGPRGMGGYTF

J: TRBJ2-5
D: TRBD2
V: TRBV9
CDR3: CASSARTSREQYF

J: TRBJ1-1
D: NA
V: TRBV5-1
CDR3: CASSLVGQPNTEAFF

J: TRBJ1-1
D: NA
V: TRBV20-1
CDR3: CSALEGYRLNTEAFF

J: TRBJ2-5
D: NA
V: TRBV11-2
CDR3: CTSRYSGAQETQYF

J: TRBJ1-2
D: NA
V: TRBV15
CDR3: CATSRDETYDNYGYTF

J: TRBJ2-3
D: NA
V: TRBV5-1
CDR3: CASSPFGQGEVATDTQYF

J: TRBJ2-5
D: NA
V: TRBV4-3
CDR3: CASSQDPDSQQYF

J: TRBJ1-2
D: TRBD1
V: TRBV2
CDR3: CASTGQTYDYTF

J: NA
D: TRBD2
V: TRBV7-3
CDR3: CASSPDARLAGVLSEQYF

J: TRBJ2-2
D: NA
V: TRBV12-3/TRBV12-4
CDR3: CASSASGTINTGELFF

J: TRBJ1-1
D: NA
V: TRBV24-1
CDR3: CATSDATLGGTEAFF

J: TRBJ1-2
D: NA
V: TRBV12-3/TRBV12-4
CDR3: CANSLPSNYGYTF

J: TRBJ2-1
D: NA
V: TRBV15
CDR3: CATSRQIVGYNEQFF

J: TRBJ2-6
D: NA
V: TRBV6-5
CDR3: CASSYILSGANVLTF

J: TRBJ2-4
D: TRBD1
V: TRBV4-1
CDR3: CASSQPGTATAKNIQYF

J: TRBJ2-1
D: TRBD2
V: TRBV7-6
CDR3: CASSALAGGLREQFF

J: TRBJ2-7
D: TRBD1
V: TRBV7-2
CDR3: CASSSLTGEVQYF

J: TRBJ1-1
D: NA
V: TRBV3-1
CDR3: CASSPHGARTEAFF

J: TRBJ2-3
D: TRBD2
V: TRBV5-6
CDR3: CASSFAIGGSWDTQYF

J: TRBJ2-3
D: NA
V: TRBV25-1
CDR3: CASSERLAPSTDTQYF

J: TRBJ2-3
D: TRBD2
V: TRBV12-3/TRBV12-4
CDR3: CASSTSGGLDTQYF

J: TRBJ2-1
D: TRBD2
V: TRBV5-8
CDR3: CASSSGTSGTNNEQFF

J: TRBJ2-7
D: NA
V: TRBV15
CDR3: CATSRDTDAPYSEQYF

J: TRBJ2-5
D: NA
V: TRBV10-3
CDR3: CATSPWPLEQETQYF

J: TRBJ1-1
D: TRBD1
V: TRBV10-3
CDR3: CAISESGTGRGTEAFF

J: TRBJ2-2
D: NA
V: TRBV9
CDR3: CASSLGEGFAGELFF

J: TRBJ2-6
D: NA
V: TRBV20-1
CDR3: CSARKAGVESGANVLTF

J: TRBJ2-4
D: TRBD2
V: TRBV29-1
CDR3: CSVSGLAGGRDIQYF

J: TRBJ1-2
D: NA
V: TRBV10-3
CDR3: CVISESLDEGYTF

J: TRBJ1-6
D: NA
V: TRBV13
CDR3: CASSTLQGGGSPLHF

J: TRBJ2-1
D: TRBD2
V: TRBV20-1
CDR3: CSAPTRGDFLYNEQFF

J: TRBJ2-1
D: TRBD2
V: TRBV7-2
CDR3: CASSLVFLAGVPYNEQFF

J: NA
D: TRBD1
V: TRBV25-1
CDR3: CASRGQSQETQFF

J: TRBJ1-4
D: TRBD1
V: TRBV12-3/TRBV12-4
CDR3: CASSLARGITNEKLFF

J: TRBJ1-6
D: NA
V: TRBV11-1
CDR3: CASSFRPNNSPLHF

J: TRBJ2-3
D: NA
V: TRBV30
CDR3: CAWSGGVDTQYF

J: TRBJ2-7
D: TRBD1
V: TRBV12-3/TRBV12-4
CDR3: CASSWGTGGPEQYF

J: NA
D: NA
V: TRBV2
CDR3: CASSYRDLDLYEQYF

J: TRBJ2-1
D: NA
V: TRBV9
CDR3: CASSGPRGNSYNEQFF

J: TRBJ2-5
D: NA
V: TRBV3-1
CDR3: CASSQVGGSGGLFEQYF

J: TRBJ2-1
D: TRBD1
V: TRBV20-1
CDR3: CSALRDSHNEQFF

J: TRBJ2-3
D: TRBD2
V: TRBV5-1
CDR3: CASSSVGAGADTQYF

J: TRBJ2-1
D: TRBD1
V: TRBV20-1
CDR3: CSAEAGGEDNEQFF

J: NA
D: NA
V: TRBV13
CDR3: CASSIGLGSDEQYF